Listed here are 23 T cell receptor beta chains from one sample, sequenced in a study of T cell changes during pregnancy in multiple sclerosis. Here immunoSEQ multiplex PCR was the method, and the copy in TCRdb shows in-frame clones only, minus some. The data contain roughly 17,000 clones, over 65% of them seen just once; the ten biggest clones take up roughly 9.6%. Sequencing was performed on CD8+ T cells from peripheral blood mononuclear cells, taken after pregnancy. The source of these receptors is a female donor with multiple sclerosis, enrolled in a pregnancy study.

This clone has a handful of counts. This chain uses TRBV2 with TRBJ1-1; TRBD1 is a possible D gene (5 bases). From germline, CDR1 is SNHLY and CDR2 FYNNEI. V lost 5 bases and J lost 3, with 10 bases in between. This CDR3 has 13 amino acids. As DNA, the CDR3 is TGTGCCAGCAGTTACGACAGTGACACTGAAGCTTTCTTT. Its protein is CASSYDSDTEAFF.

The chain carries TRBV7-2 and TRBJ1-1; possible D gene TRBD1, 5 bases. Germline V gene lookup returns CDR1 SGHTA and CDR2 FQGNSA. The CDR3 is 14 amino acids. V lost 0 bases and J lost 6, with 11 bases in between. This chain's CDR3 is CASSLAQGDPEAFF. In DNA, the CDR3 is TGTGCCAGCAGCTTAGCGCAGGGCGACCCTGAAGCTTTCTTT. Full variable domain (remainder filled in from reference TRBV7-2 and TRBJ1-1): GAGVSQSPSNKVTEKGKDVELRCDPISGHTALYWYRQSLGQGLEFLIYFQGNSAPDKSGLPSDRFSAERTGGSVSTLTIQRTQQEDSAVYLCASSLAQGDPEAFFGQGTRLTVV.

The chain couples TRBV7-2 to TRBJ2-1, with a possible D match to TRBD2 (6 bases). In germline, CDR1 is SGHTA, CDR2 FQGNSA. The length of the CDR3 is 12 residues. The V and J ends lost 0 bases and 10 bases respectively, with 7 bases between them. For the CDR3, the DNA is TGTGCCAGCAGCTTAGCGCTAGCGGAGCAGTTCTTC. Translated: CASSLALAEQFF.

The sample holds one count of this clone. The genes are TRBV18 and TRBJ2-1; D gene ambiguous. CDR1 is KGHSH and CDR2 is LQKENI in the germline V gene. V lost 5 bases and J 0 bases, leaving 8 bases between the germline ends. CDR3 length equals 14 residues. CDR3 residues: CASSNISSYNEQFF. The CDR3 DNA reads as TGTGCCAGCTCAAACATAAGCTCCTACAATGAGCAGTTCTTC. Looking up the rest from reference TRBV18 and TRBJ2-1 gives the full variable domain: NAGVMQNPRHLVRRRGQEARLRCSPMKGHSHVYWYRQLPEEGLKFMVYLQKENIIDESGMPKERFSAEFPKEGPSILRIQQVVRGDSAAYFCASSNISSYNEQFFGPGTRLTVL.

The chain links TRBV21-1 to TRBJ1-6. TRBV21-1 is noted as a pseudogene. The CDR3 spans 17 residues. The CDR3 DNA is TGTGCCAGCAGCAAACCTGACCTCGGGGGGCCTCATTCACCCCTCCACTTT. Amino acid sequence: CASSKPDLGGPHSPLHF.

The chain couples TRBV2 to TRBJ2-2; tentative D call: TRBD1 (6 bases). The CDR3 extends over 14 amino acids. Germline V gene sequence: CDR1 SNHLY, CDR2 FYNNEI. The V and J ends lost 11 bases and 3 bases respectively, with 16 bases between them. This chain's CDR3 is CAVTGTRDTGELFF. The CDR3 DNA reads as TGTGCCGTAACAGGGACGAGAGACACCGGGGAGCTGTTTTTT.

The chain has TRBV6-4 and TRBJ2-3, with a possible D match to TRBD2 (6 bases). V dropped 6 bases and J dropped 3 bases, with 13 bases sitting between them. The CDR3 covers 14 residues. The V gene's germline CDR1 is MRHNA and CDR2 SNTAGT. The CDR3 protein is CASSRDFTTDTQYF. The CDR3 region has the DNA TGTGCCAGCAGCCGGGACTTTACTACAGATACGCAGTATTTT.

V is TRBV7-6 and J is TRBJ2-1, with 14 bases matching TRBD2. The CDR3 runs to 18 residues. CDR1 and CDR2 (germline): SGHVS, FNYEAQ. V shed 4 bases and J 0 bases; nucleotides not matched to a gene: 5. The CDR3 nucleotides are TGTGCCAGCAGCTCTGGACTAGCGGGGGGCCTCTCCTACAATGAGCAGTTCTTC. Translating gives CASSSGLAGGLSYNEQFF.

The rearrangement joins TRBV5-1 to TRBJ2-3, with D possibly being TRBD2 (5 bases). This CDR3 spans 16 amino acids. Per the germline V gene, CDR1 is SGHRS and CDR2 is YFSETQ. V dropped 3 bases and J dropped 6 bases, with 20 bases sitting between them. The CDR3 reads CASSSTAVHWRDTQYF. In DNA form, the CDR3 reads TGCGCCAGCAGCTCGACGGCGGTTCATTGGAGGGATACGCAGTATTTT.

The sample holds a few counts of this clone. V is TRBV19 and J is TRBJ1-6, with D perhaps TRBD1 (5 bases). The CDR3 contains 13 residues. Trimming removed 2 bases at V and 6 bases at J, with 5 bases between. CDR1 and CDR2 (germline): LNHDA, SQIVND (reference sequence). CDR3 sequence (DNA): TGTGCCAGTAGTATACAGGGTAATTCACCCCTCCACTTT. It codes for CASSIQGNSPLHF.

The chain is built from TRBV27 and TRBJ2-1; the D is unclear. Germline CDR1 reads MNHEY; CDR2 reads SMNVEV (reference sequence). V shed 2 bases and J shed 1 base, with 9 bases lying between them. CDR3 size: 15 residues. The CDR3 DNA sequence: TGTGCCAGCAGTTTACTGGCAGGTTCCTACAATGAGCAGTTCTTC. Translating gives CASSLLAGSYNEQFF.

The rearrangement uses TRBV10-2 and TRBJ2-3, with 8 positions matching TRBD2. This CDR3 comprises 18 residues. Germline values: CDR1 WSHSY, CDR2 SAAADI. With 6 bases clipped from V and 0 bases from J, the junction kept 14 bases outside the gene matches. As DNA, the CDR3 is TGCGCCAGCAGAAGATTACACACTAGCGGATGGAGCACAGATACGCAGTATTTT. The encoded protein is CASRRLHTSGWSTDTQYF.

CDR3 nucleotide sequence: TGTGCCAGCACCAGACAGGGGGGTGCTTGGGGCTACACCTTC. Protein sequence: CASTRQGGAWGYTF. The rearrangement links TRBV7-9 to TRBJ1-2; 9 bases fit TRBD1. Trimming cost V 7 bases and J 8 bases; bases outside gene matches: 11. This CDR3 comprises 14 residues. CDR1 SEHNR and CDR2 FQNEAQ come from the germline V gene (reference sequence).

The chain is built from TRBV5-1 and TRBJ1-1; D is unresolved. CDR3 size: 15 residues. The germline gives CDR1 SGHRS, CDR2 YFSETQ. V lost 2 bases, J lost 1 base, and 12 bases lay in between. CDR3 DNA: TGCGCCAGCAGCTTCGGTGTCGGTGAGAACACTGAAGCTTTCTTT. This encodes CASSFGVGENTEAFF.

The V call is TRBV7-6, the J call TRBJ2-7; 11 bases map to TRBD1. Germline CDR1 SGHVS, CDR2 FNYEAQ. This CDR3 contains 15 residues. V was pared by 3 bases and J by 5 bases, with 6 bases of the junction left unmatched. The CDR3 here is CASSFSGTGGNEQYF. The CDR3 bases are TGTGCCAGCAGCTTTTCCGGGACAGGGGGTAACGAGCAGTACTTC.

This chain uses TRBV7-9 with TRBJ2-2, with D hard to call. Germline V gene lookup returns CDR1 SEHNR and CDR2 FQNEAQ (reference sequence). The germline V and J ends were trimmed by 3 bases and 7 bases, with 3 bases remaining between them. This CDR3 comprises 11 residues. Here the CDR3 DNA reads TGTGCCAGCAGCTTCCACGGGGAGCTGTTTTTT. Amino acids: CASSFHGELFF.

The chain has TRBV15 and TRBJ1-2; 7 positions agree with TRBD1. The CDR3 sequence is 16 residues long. Germline V gene sequence: CDR1 LNHNV, CDR2 YYDKDF (reference sequence). Trimming at V came to 2 bases and at J to 6 bases, leaving 12 bases not matched to a gene. CDR3 sequence (DNA): TGTGCCACCAGCAGACCCGACAGGGTGGAAAGAAATGGCTACACCTTC. It codes for CATSRPDRVERNGYTF.

V usage is TRBV29-1 and J usage is TRBJ2-3; 8 bases match TRBD1. The V gene's germline CDR1 is SQVTM and CDR2 ANQGSEA. V lost 1 base and J lost 2; bases outside the gene matches: 14. The CDR3 runs 18 residues. The CDR3 loop is CSVEGGVKTGAATDTQYF. CDR3 nucleotide sequence: TGCAGCGTTGAAGGAGGGGTTAAGACAGGGGCTGCCACAGATACGCAGTATTTT.

The V and J genes are TRBV9 and TRBJ2-2; TRBD2 matches 9 bases. V shed 0 bases, J shed 2 bases, and the junction held 5 bases outside the gene matches. The CDR3 runs 17 residues. Germline V gives CDR1 SGDLS, CDR2 YYNGEE. The CDR3 region has the DNA TGTGCCAGCAGCGTAGGGCTAGCGGGATCCAACACCGGGGAGCTGTTTTTT. It encodes CASSVGLAGSNTGELFF.

Note on this clone: The same CDR3 can be traced to other DNA sequences in this sample. The chain employs TRBV2 and TRBJ2-2; 14 nucleotides line up with TRBD2. Germline loops: CDR1 SNHLY, CDR2 FYNNEI. V trimming: 1 base; J trimming: 6 bases; junction bases outside the gene matches: 4. The CDR3 contains 17 residues. The CDR3, as DNA: TGTGCCAGCAGTGAAGGACTAGCGGGAGGGCCGTCCGGGGAGCTGTTTTTT. Amino acids: CASSEGLAGGPSGELFF. The entire variable domain, with the rest obtained from reference TRBV2 and TRBJ2-2, is as follows: EPEVTQTPSHQVTQMGQEVILRCVPISNHLYFYWYRQILGQKVEFLVSFYNNEISEKSEIFDDQFSVERPDGSNFTLKIRSTKLEDSAMYFCASSEGLAGGPSGELFFGEGSRLTVL.

The V gene is TRBV11-2, the J gene TRBJ2-7; a weak D match, TRBD1 (6 bases). V shed 4 bases and J shed 3 bases, with 7 bases lying between them. The CDR3 consists of 12 residues. Germline CDR1 and CDR2: SGHAT and FQNNGV. Written as DNA, the CDR3 is TGTGCCAGCAGCTCACAGGGCTACGAGCAGTACTTC. This encodes CASSSQGYEQYF.

This chain connects TRBV15 to TRBJ2-3, with a weak D call TRBD1 (5 bases). Per germline, CDR1 LNHNV and CDR2 YYDKDF (reference sequence). The CDR3 runs 17 residues. Deletions cut 0 bases from V and 2 bases from J, with 15 bases between. The DNA of the CDR3 is TGTGCCACCAGCAGAGATCCGGTAGGGGCCACCACAGATACGCAGTATTTT. This gives the protein CATSRDPVGATTDTQYF.

The chain uses TRBV11-3 and TRBJ2-7; TRBD1 aligns across 7 bases. Germline assignment: CDR1 SGHNT and CDR2 YENEEA. The junction had 15 bases not matched to a gene; V was cut back by 1 base and J by 6 bases. The CDR3 runs 17 residues. The CDR3 DNA follows: TGTGCCAGCAGCTTAGGAGGAACGACAGGGACCTACTGCGAGCAGTACTTC. Its translation: CASSLGGTTGTYCEQYF.